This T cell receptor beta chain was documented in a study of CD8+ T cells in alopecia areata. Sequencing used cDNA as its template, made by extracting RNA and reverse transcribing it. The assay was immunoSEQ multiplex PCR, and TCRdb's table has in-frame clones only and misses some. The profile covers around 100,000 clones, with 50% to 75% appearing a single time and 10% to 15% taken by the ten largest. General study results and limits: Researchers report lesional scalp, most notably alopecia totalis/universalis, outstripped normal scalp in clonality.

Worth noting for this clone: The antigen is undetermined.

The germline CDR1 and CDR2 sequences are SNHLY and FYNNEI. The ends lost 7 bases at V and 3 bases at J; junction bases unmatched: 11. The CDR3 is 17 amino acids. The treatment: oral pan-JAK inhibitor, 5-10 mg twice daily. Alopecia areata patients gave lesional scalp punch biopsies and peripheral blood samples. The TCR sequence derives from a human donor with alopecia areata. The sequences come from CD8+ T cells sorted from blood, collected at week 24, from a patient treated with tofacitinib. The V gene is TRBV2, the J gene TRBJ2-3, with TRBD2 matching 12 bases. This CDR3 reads CASTYPSGGAGTDTQYF. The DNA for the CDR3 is TGTGCCAGCACCTACCCTAGCGGGGGGGCTGGTACAGATACGCAGTATTTT.